The 15 T cell receptor beta chains presented below share a single source sample, sequenced in a study of blood T cell repertoires in COVID-19. Clones were sequenced by immunoSEQ multiplex PCR, and TCRdb holds only the in-frame ones, with some missing. Of about 240,000 clones detected, about four fifths appear once; the ten largest clones hold 3.4%. Sequencing input: peripheral blood. Every receptor here comes from a woman between 18 and 30 years old with acute or convalescent COVID-19.

This clone was found once. This CDR3 reads CASSLNRMNTEAFF. As DNA, the CDR3 is TGTGCCAGCAGCTTGAACAGGATGAACACTGAAGCTTTCTTT. The chain employs TRBV7-8 and TRBJ1-1, with a possible D match to TRBD1 (5 bases). CDR3 size: 14 residues. With 3 bases removed from V and 0 bases from J, the gap between germline ends came to 8 bases. The germline V gene encodes CDR1 SGHVS and CDR2 FQNEAQ.

The CDR3 DNA follows: TGTGCCAGCAACCTGGACAGAAGCTACGAGCAGTACTTC. This encodes CASNLDRSYEQYF. This chain links TRBV6-6 with TRBJ2-7; TRBD1 might be the D (6 bases). The CDR3 extends over 13 amino acids. Trimming removed 7 bases at V and 3 bases at J, with 13 bases between. Germline V gene lookup returns CDR1 MNHNY and CDR2 SVGAGI (reference sequence).

In regard to this clone: Lacking the conserved final phenylalanine or tryptophan, this CDR3 likely reflects a read error. The DNA is left out, because the CDR3 cannot be placed on it with certainty; the CDR3 is given as TCRdb lists it. This sequence joins TRBV6-6 and TRBJ2-7; the DNA was not used to check the table's D call, TRBD1. CDR1 MNHNY and CDR2 SVGAGI come from the germline V gene (reference sequence). With termini counted, the CDR3 has 10 amino acids. CDR3 in amino acids: CASRGARQPD.

Here the CDR3 DNA reads TGTGCCAGTAGTACCGAGGGTGGGAGCAATCAGCCCCAGCATTTT. Amino acid sequence: CASSTEGGSNQPQHF. The J gene is TRBJ1-5, the V gene TRBV19, with D hard to call. The CDR3 consists of 15 residues. Trimming took 4 bases from V and 1 from J, leaving 11 bases between them. Germline-derived CDR1 and CDR2 are LNHDA and SQIVND (reference sequence).

This clone was seen only a few times. In DNA, the CDR3 is TGTGCCAGCAGTTTCCCCAGTCGGGGTTCTGAAGCTTTCTTT. It translates to CASSFPSRGSEAFF. The rearrangement uses TRBV28 and TRBJ1-1, with D unclear. The CDR3 consists of 14 residues. Germline CDR1 reads MDHEN; CDR2 reads SYDVKM. V dropped 3 bases and J dropped 6 bases, with 14 bases sitting between them. Combining the CDR3 with reference TRBV28 and TRBJ1-1 gives the whole variable domain DVKVTQSSRYLVKRTGEKVFLECVQDMDHENMFWYRQDPGLGLRLIYFSYDVKMKEKGDIPEGYSVSREKKERFSLILESASTNQTSMYLCASSFPSRGSEAFFGQGTRLTVV.

The CDR3 bases are TGTGCCACCAGCGGCCGGGACAGGGGATATGGCCAGCCCCAGCATTTT. Protein: CATSGRDRGYGQPQHF. The V gene is TRBV15, the J gene TRBJ1-5, with 10 bases aligning to TRBD1. J lost 7 bases, V lost 5 bases, and 11 bases had no gene match. The CDR3 has 16 residues. CDR1 and CDR2 (germline): LNHNV, YYDKDF (reference sequence).

This clone was detected once. The genes are TRBV7-2 and TRBJ2-7; D is perhaps TRBD2 (5 bases). Trimming cost V 6 bases and J 0 bases, with 15 bases left between them. The CDR3 is made up of 15 amino acids. From germline, CDR1 is SGHTA and CDR2 FQGNSA. CDR3 residues: CASSLSGMSSYEQYF. The CDR3, as DNA: TGTGCCAGCAGTCTTTCCGGGATGAGCTCCTACGAGCAGTACTTC.

The sample holds one count of this clone. This sequence joins TRBV18 and TRBJ2-4; tentatively, D is TRBD1 (5 bases). The germline V and J ends were trimmed by 0 bases and 0 bases, with 12 bases remaining between them. The CDR3 length is 17 residues. CDR1 KGHSH and CDR2 LQKENI come from the germline V gene. The CDR3 DNA follows: TGTGCCAGCTCACCACCGGGGCCAATTTTAGCCAAAAACATTCAGTACTTC. This encodes CASSPPGPILAKNIQYF.

The rearrangement links TRBV29-1 to TRBJ2-7, with D hard to call. Germline loops: CDR1 SQVTM, CDR2 ANQGSEA. CDR3 length: 11 amino acids. V was trimmed by 4 bases and J by 3 bases, leaving 7 bases between them. The CDR3 reads CSVGANYEQYF. The CDR3 DNA sequence: TGCAGCGTTGGAGCAAACTACGAGCAGTACTTC.

The chain carries TRBV27 and TRBJ2-5; 9 nucleotides align to TRBD2. Germline V gene data show CDR1 as MNHEY and CDR2 as SMNVEV (reference sequence). The CDR3 loop spans 18 amino acids. Trimming cost V 6 bases and J 5 bases; bases outside gene matches: 19. This CDR3 is CASSPHPPQAGGAETQYF. CDR3 in DNA: TGTGCCAGCAGCCCCCACCCACCGCAAGCGGGAGGAGCGGAGACCCAGTACTTC.

The CDR3 nucleotides are TGTGCCAGCAGCTCGACAGGGGTCGACGAGCAGTACTTC. The encoded protein is CASSSTGVDEQYF. The chain uses TRBV7-2 and TRBJ2-7, with 8 bases that match TRBD1. V shed 4 bases, J shed 5 bases, and the junction held 4 bases outside the gene matches. The CDR3 is 13 amino acids. Germline lookup yields CDR1 SGHTA and CDR2 FQGNSA. The full variable domain, completed using reference TRBV7-2 and TRBJ2-7, is GAGVSQSPSNKVTEKGKDVELRCDPISGHTALYWYRQSLGQGLEFLIYFQGNSAPDKSGLPSDRFSAERTGGSVSTLTIQRTQQEDSAVYLCASSSTGVDEQYFGPGTRLTVT.

This chain connects TRBV5-1 to TRBJ2-5; TRBD2 might be the D (6 bases). This CDR3 has 14 residues. The ends were cut back, 3 bases at V and 5 bases at J, with 14 bases in the middle. The germline gives CDR1 SGHRS, CDR2 YFSETQ. Here the CDR3 DNA reads TGCGCCAGCAGCTCCGGGGGTATTTGGGAGACCCAGTACTTC. Translated, it gives CASSSGGIWETQYF.

Only a few counts were recorded for this clone. V gene TRBV27 combines with J gene TRBJ2-1; 7 positions agree with TRBD2. The CDR3 runs to 15 residues. The germline V gene has CDR1 MNHEY and CDR2 SMNVEV (reference sequence). The ends lost 2 bases at V and 9 bases at J; junction bases unmatched: 10. In nucleotides, the CDR3 is TGTGCCAGCAGTTTAGGGGCGGGAGTTTGGATTGAGCAGTTCTTC. The encoded protein is CASSLGAGVWIEQFF.

V and J are TRBV6-6 and TRBJ2-1; 13 bases line up with TRBD2. V shed 6 bases, J shed 5 bases, and the junction held 1 base outside the gene matches. Germline CDR1 MNHNY, CDR2 SVGAGI (reference sequence). CDR3 length: 14 residues. This CDR3 is CASRGTSGNNEQFF. CDR3 nucleotides: TGTGCCAGCAGGGGGACTAGCGGGAACAATGAGCAGTTCTTC.

The gene calls are TRBV1 and TRBJ2-7; the table's D call TRBD1 went unverified against the DNA. TRBV1 is a pseudogene segment. The CDR3 spans 20 residues. Here the CDR3 DNA reads TGCACCAGCAGCCATCCATACCCCCCTAAGGGGACACCTATCTCCTACGAGCAGTACTTC. The encoded protein is CTSSHPYPPKGTPISYEQYF.